One T cell receptor beta chain is described in this entry. The data stem from a study of technical replicates of blood from a few donors. Generated by immunoSEQ multiplex PCR, the TCRdb table keeps only in-frame clones and is missing some. The sample includes around 83,000 clones, 90% to 95% of them seen just once. Germline V gene data show CDR1 as LNHDA and CDR2 as SQIVND (reference sequence). The CDR3 has 13 amino acids. V was clipped by 6 bases and J by 4 bases, with 13 bases between them. Specimen: T cells isolated from PBMCs. The chain links TRBV19 to TRBJ2-7, with D perhaps matching TRBD1 (6 bases). This clonotype originated in a human donor in good health. The CDR3 DNA reads TGTGCCAGTAGAGAAAGGGGGAAGTACGAGCAGTACTTC. It yields the protein CASRERGKYEQYF.